This T cell receptor (beta chain) came from a study of T cells in Graves' hyperthyroidism and ophthalmopathy. Study-wide results and caveats: Blood also held most thyroid clonotypes expanded beyond 0.001.

Newly diagnosed hyperthyroidism patients aged 18 to 65 years had disease lasting under 2 months. Clinical symptoms, serum thyroxine and TRAb, thyroid ultrasound and orbital computed tomography together formed the diagnostic basis. Cells are PBMCs isolated from about 10 ml of fresh blood. Authors of the study amplified TCR beta CDR3 regions from RNA transcripts. First-round RT-PCR targeting the TCR CDR3 was performed with the HTBI primer set. Using its own MiXCR run on the multiplex PCR reads, TCRdb lists one record per CDR3 protein. The sample has under 400,000 distinct CDR3 sequences, less than 20% seen once. This clonotype has a count of ten or more. Its cognate antigen is unknown. Sequencing was performed on blood. The receptor comes from a woman younger than 35 with Graves' hyperthyroidism that later progressed to Graves' ophthalmopathy.

The CDR3 nucleotides read TGTGCCAGCACCCTTGGGGCTAGCGGGAGCTATGAGCAGTTCTTC. It translates to CASTLGASGSYEQFF. V usage is TRBV7-2 and J usage is TRBJ2-1, with 10 bases identical to TRBD2. The CDR3 runs to 15 residues. The V gene end was trimmed by 7 bases and the J gene end by 8 bases; junction bases not matched to a gene: 11. Germline loops: CDR1 SGHTA, CDR2 FQGNSA.